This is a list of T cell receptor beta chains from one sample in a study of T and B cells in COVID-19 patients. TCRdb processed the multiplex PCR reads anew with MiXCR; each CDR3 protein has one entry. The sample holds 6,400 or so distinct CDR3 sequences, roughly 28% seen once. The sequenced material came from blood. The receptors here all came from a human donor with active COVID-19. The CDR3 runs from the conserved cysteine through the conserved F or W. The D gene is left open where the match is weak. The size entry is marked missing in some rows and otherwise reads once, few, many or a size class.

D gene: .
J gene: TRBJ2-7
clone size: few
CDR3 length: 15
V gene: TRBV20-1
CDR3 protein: CSARGERAGSYEQYF
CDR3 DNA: TGCAGTGCTAGAGGGGAGAGGGCAGGCAGCTACGAGCAGTACTTC

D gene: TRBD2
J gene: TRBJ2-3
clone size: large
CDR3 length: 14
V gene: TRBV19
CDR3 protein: CASRERGRTDTQYF
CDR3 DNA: TGTGCCAGTAGGGAGCGGGGTCGCACAGATACGCAGTATTTT

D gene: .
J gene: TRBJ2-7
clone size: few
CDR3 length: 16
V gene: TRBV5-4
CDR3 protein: CASSLAGTASSYEQYF
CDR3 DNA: TGTGCCAGCAGCCTTGCCGGGACGGCGAGCTCCTACGAGCAGTACTTC

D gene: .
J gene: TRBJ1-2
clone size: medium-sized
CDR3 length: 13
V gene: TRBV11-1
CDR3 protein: CASSLGGTYGYTF
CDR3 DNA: TGTGCCAGCAGCTTAGGGGGAACCTATGGCTACACCTTC

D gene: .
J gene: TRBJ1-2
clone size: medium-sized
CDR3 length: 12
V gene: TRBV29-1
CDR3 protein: CSVGGADYGYTF
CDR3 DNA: TGCAGCGTAGGAGGGGCGGACTATGGCTACACCTTC

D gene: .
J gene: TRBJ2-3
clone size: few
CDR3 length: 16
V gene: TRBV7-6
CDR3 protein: CASSLFAAQSTDTQYF
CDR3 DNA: TGTGCCAGCAGCTTATTCGCCGCTCAGAGCACAGATACGCAGTATTTT

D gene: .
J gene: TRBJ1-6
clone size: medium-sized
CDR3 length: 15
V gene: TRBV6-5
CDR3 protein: CASSPGTLRDSPLHF
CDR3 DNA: TGTGCCAGCAGCCCTGGGACCTTGAGGGATTCACCCCTCCACTTT

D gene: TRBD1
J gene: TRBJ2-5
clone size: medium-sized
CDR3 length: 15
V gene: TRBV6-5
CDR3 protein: CASSPGDRLQETQYF
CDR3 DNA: TGTGCCAGCAGTCCCGGGGACAGGCTCCAAGAGACCCAGTACTTC

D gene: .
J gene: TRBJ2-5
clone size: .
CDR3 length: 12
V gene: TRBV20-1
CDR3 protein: CSARLGGETQYF
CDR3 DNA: TGCAGTGCTAGATTAGGTGGAGAGACCCAGTACTTC

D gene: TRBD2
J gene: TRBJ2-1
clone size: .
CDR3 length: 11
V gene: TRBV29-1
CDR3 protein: CSALSGGMQFF
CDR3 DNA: TGCAGCGCCTTGAGCGGGGGTATGCAGTTCTTC

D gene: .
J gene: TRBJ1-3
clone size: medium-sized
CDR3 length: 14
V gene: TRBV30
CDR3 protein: CAWNPQSSGNTIYF
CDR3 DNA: TGTGCCTGGAACCCTCAGAGCTCTGGAAACACCATATATTTT

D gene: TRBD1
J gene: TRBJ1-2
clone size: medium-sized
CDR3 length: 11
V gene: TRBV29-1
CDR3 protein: CSAGQARGYTF
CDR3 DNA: TGCAGCGCCGGACAGGCACGCGGCTACACCTTC

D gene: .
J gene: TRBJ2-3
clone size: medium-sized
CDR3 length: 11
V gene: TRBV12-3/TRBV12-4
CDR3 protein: CASSQPDTQYF
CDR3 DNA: TGTGCCAGCAGTCAGCCGGATACGCAGTATTTT

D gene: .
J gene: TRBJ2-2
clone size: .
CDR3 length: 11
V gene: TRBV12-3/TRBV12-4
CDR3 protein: CASSYVGAEYF
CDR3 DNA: TGTGCCAGCAGTTATGTGGGGGCCGAATATTTT

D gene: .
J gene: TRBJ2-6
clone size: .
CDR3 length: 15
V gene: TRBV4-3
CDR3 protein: CASSLRSSGANVLTF
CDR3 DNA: TGCGCCAGCAGCCTCCGTAGCTCTGGGGCCAACGTCCTGACTTTC

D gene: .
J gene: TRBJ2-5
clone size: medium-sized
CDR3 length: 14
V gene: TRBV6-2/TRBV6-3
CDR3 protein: CASSYTGVVETQYF
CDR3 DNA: TGTGCCAGCAGTTACACGGGGGTAGTGGAGACCCAGTACTTC

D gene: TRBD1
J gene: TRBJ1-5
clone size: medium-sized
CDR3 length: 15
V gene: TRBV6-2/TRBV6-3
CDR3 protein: CASRPTGQSNQPQHF
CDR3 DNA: TGTGCCAGCAGACCGACAGGGCAGAGCAATCAGCCCCAGCATTTT

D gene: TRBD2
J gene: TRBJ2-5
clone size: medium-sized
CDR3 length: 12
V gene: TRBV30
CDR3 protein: CAWSERGATQYF
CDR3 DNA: TGTGCCTGGAGTGAGCGGGGTGCGACCCAGTACTTC

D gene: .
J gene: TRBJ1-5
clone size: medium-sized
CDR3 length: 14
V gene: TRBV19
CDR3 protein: CASSTQTGISPQHF
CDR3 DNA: TGTGCCAGTAGTACCCAGACGGGAATTTCGCCCCAGCATTTT

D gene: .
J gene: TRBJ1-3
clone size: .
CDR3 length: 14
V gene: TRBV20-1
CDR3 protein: CSASPTVSGNTIYF
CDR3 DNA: TGCAGTGCTAGCCCCACGGTCTCTGGAAACACCATATATTTT

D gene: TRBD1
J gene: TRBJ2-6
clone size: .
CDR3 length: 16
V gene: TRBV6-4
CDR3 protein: CASSRDSISGANVLTF
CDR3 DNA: TGTGCCAGCAGTCGGGACAGCATCTCTGGGGCCAACGTCCTGACTTTC

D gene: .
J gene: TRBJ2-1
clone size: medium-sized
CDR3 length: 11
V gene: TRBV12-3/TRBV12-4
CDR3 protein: CASSRYNEQFF
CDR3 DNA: TGTGCCAGCAGTCGATACAATGAGCAGTTCTTC

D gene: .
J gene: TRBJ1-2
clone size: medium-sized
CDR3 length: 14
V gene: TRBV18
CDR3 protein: CASSPSGTLYGYTF
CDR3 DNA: TGTGCCAGCTCACCTTCGGGGACCCTCTATGGCTACACCTTC

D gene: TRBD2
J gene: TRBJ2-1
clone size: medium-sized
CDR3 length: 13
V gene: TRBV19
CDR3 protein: CATGLAAYNEQFF
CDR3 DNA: TGTGCCACGGGACTAGCGGCCTACAATGAGCAGTTCTTC

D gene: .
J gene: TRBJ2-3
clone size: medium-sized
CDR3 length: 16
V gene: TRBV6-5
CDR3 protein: CASFPLLGGGTDTQYF
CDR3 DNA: TGTGCCAGCTTTCCCCTCCTGGGGGGAGGCACAGATACGCAGTATTTT

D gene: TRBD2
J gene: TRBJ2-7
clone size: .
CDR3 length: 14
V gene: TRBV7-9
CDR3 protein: CASRKAGGQYEQYF
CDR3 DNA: TGTGCCAGCAGGAAAGCGGGGGGCCAATACGAGCAGTACTTC

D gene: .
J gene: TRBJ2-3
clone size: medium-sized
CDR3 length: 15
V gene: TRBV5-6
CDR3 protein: CASSLVGVGTDTQYF
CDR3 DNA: TGTGCCAGCAGCTTGGTGGGGGTAGGGACAGATACGCAGTATTTT

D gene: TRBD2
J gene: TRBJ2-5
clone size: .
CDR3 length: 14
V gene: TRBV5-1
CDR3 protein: CASSPGGTQETQYF
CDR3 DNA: TGCGCCAGCTCTCCCGGGGGGACCCAAGAGACCCAGTACTTC

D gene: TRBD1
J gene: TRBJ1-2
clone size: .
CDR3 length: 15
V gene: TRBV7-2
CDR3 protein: CASSLGPGQENGYTF
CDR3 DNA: TGTGCCAGCAGCTTAGGGCCTGGACAGGAAAATGGCTACACCTTC

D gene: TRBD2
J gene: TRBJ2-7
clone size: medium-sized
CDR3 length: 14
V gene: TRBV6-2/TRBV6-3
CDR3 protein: CASRPSGGAYEQYF
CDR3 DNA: TGTGCCAGCAGGCCTAGCGGGGGTGCCTACGAGCAGTACTTC

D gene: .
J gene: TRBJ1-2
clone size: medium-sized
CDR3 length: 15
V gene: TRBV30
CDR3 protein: CAWSVGGGGLVGYTF
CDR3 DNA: TGTGCCTGGAGTGTAGGTGGAGGCGGGTTGGTTGGCTACACCTTC

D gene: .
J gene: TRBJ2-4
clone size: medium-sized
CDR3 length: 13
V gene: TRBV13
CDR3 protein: CASSRADQNIQYF
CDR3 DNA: TGTGCCAGCAGCCGGGCCGACCAAAACATTCAGTACTTC